This T cell receptor beta chain was sequenced during a study of vaccination effects on CD4 cells after COVID-19 (dated by TCRdb to the early 2020s). With respect to the entire study: To identify antigen-specific CD4+ T cell clonotypes by their expansion, the ViraFEST assay first stimulated PBMC with viral peptide pools and then applied TCR sequencing. Post-vaccine samples across the study were collected a median of 72 days after the second dose, with a range of 14 to 241. A few million PBMC per well were cultured with about 10 ug/ml peptides in IMDM containing roughly 5% human AB serum, around 10 IU/ml IL-2 and gentamicin. In both COVID-19 convalescent patients and infection-naive vaccine recipients, the study compared SARS-CoV-2 spike-specific CD4+ TCR repertoires from before mRNA vaccination with those from after it. The full study included some eleven COVID-19 convalescent patients and a handful of SARS-CoV-2-naive healthy vaccine recipients. In the study, cultures from other donors were sequenced using the Oncomine TCR Beta short-read assay on an Illumina iSeq 100. Findings and caveats that apply to the study as a whole: Both infection-induced and vaccine-induced clones contracted markedly at late post-vaccination timepoints, which is consistent with waning T cell responses. The study was limited by a small number of convalescent patients and lacked early post-infection timepoints. Among healthy vaccine recipients, nearly all vaccine-induced clones were SARS-CoV-2 mono-reactive, and only 1 of 255 was cross-reactive with common cold coronaviruses.

The germline V gene (reference sequence) supplies CDR1 MNHNY and CDR2 SVGAGI. The CDR3 has 13 amino acids, counting the end cysteine and phenylalanine. Here the CDR3 DNA is all that survives: 39 bases in frame from base 1. V is shortened by 4 bases, J by 1 base, and the region joining them spans 7 bases. After 10 days of culture, CD4+ T cells were isolated with the EasySep CD4+ T cell isolation kit. Each participant received two doses of an mRNA SARS-CoV-2 vaccine, either BNT162b2 or mRNA-1273. Healthy vaccine recipients had no prior SARS-CoV-2 infection, confirmed by negative nucleocapsid antibodies before and after vaccination. Half of the culture medium was replaced with fresh IL-2-containing medium on days 3 and 7. Unless noted otherwise, every peptide stimulation condition was grown in triplicate wells. Using Ficoll-Paque Plus gradient centrifugation, PBMC were separated from whole blood and then either used fresh or cryopreserved at -140C. Genomic DNA was extracted from cultured CD4+ T cells with the QIAamp micro DNA kit.

The library was prepared using the immunoSEQ multiplex PCR assay. DNA from the CD4+ T cells that had been cultured and isolated underwent TCR beta CDR3 sequencing. In the authors' own workflow: Non-productive TCR sequences were removed and reads were trimmed to the CDR3 region, keeping CDR3s of at least 7 amino acids. The MANAFEST web app was used to pick out antigen-specific clonotypes by comparing their expansion in peptide wells with that in reference cultures. For clones to be considered positive, expansion at FDR<0.05 versus reference and all other wells, an odds ratio above 5, and a frequency above 0.1% in two replicate wells were required. Clonotypes significantly expanded in SARS-CoV-2 spike wells and in at least one common cold coronavirus spike condition were defined as cross-reactive. Using the stringdist R package, CDR3 similarity was measured by Levenshtein distance, and unrooted trees were constructed with ape in R 3.6.1. What TCRdb holds here is the immuneACCESS table cut down to in-frame rearrangements. Part of the clones is not present; checked against another copy, under half of the missing clones reflect an unresolved V gene, and the others are unexplained. D and trimming come from the DNA, and the V and J calls and clone size come from that table. Here the sample has some 70,000 clones; around 85% occur a single time. 2% to 3% of the sample lies in the top ten.

Comment on this clone: This clone's antigen is unknown. Qualities for individual bases were not recorded, and no much larger clone is one base off.

The sample in question was CD4+ T cells from PBMCs cultured without peptide, obtained after COVID-19 vaccination. This clonotype was sampled from a human donor who received a COVID-19 vaccine. The sequence is built from TRBV6-6 and TRBJ1-1; the D gene cannot be named for sure. This receptor carries the CDR3 CASSFIQNTEAFF. The DNA is TGTGCCAGCAGTTTTATACAGAACACTGAAGCTTTCTTT.